The 4 T cell receptor beta chains below were found in one sample sequenced in a study of blood T cell repertoires in COVID-19. Profiled with immunoSEQ multiplex PCR; TCRdb holds only in-frame clones, not every one. In the table there are a few hundred thousand clones, more than 75% of which are singletons. The specimen sequenced was PBMCs or T cells enriched from blood (not recorded which). The receptors derive from a woman between 40 and 50 years old who had recovered from COVID-19.

The chain uses TRBV7-9 and TRBJ1-2; the match to TRBD1 covers 7 bases. The CDR3 consists of 14 residues. Trimming at V came to 4 bases and at J to 4 bases, leaving 6 bases not matched to a gene. From germline, CDR1 is SEHNR and CDR2 FQNEAQ (reference sequence). CDR3 nucleotides: TGTGCCAGCAGCTCCCGCAGACAGGGCTATGGCTACACCTTC. This gives the protein CASSSRRQGYGYTF. The whole variable domain, remainder taken from reference TRBV7-9 and TRBJ1-2, is DTGVSQNPRHKITKRGQNVTFRCDPISEHNRLYWYRQTLGQGPEFLTYFQNEAQLEKSRLLSDRFSAERPKGSFSTLEIQRTEQGDSAMYLCASSSRRQGYGYTFGSGTRLTVV.

This chain joins TRBV9 and TRBJ1-3; TRBD1 is a possible D gene (5 bases). CDR3 length equals 15 residues. Germline V CDR1 and CDR2: SGDLS, YYNGEE. The V end was cut by 5 bases, the J end by 8 bases, with 20 bases between. The CDR3 DNA follows: TGTGCCAGCAGGGGATCGGATCTCGCGGGGGACACCATATATTTT. This codes for CASRGSDLAGDTIYF.

This rearrangement joins TRBV19 to TRBJ1-1; D is undetermined. The V gene lost 7 bases and the J gene lost 2 bases, with 8 bases spanning the gap. This CDR3 region has 12 residues. CDR1 is LNHDA, CDR2 SQIVND, per germline (reference sequence). CDR3 DNA: TGTGCCAGTACCCTGGCTAACACTGAAGCTTTCTTT. Protein sequence: CASTLANTEAFF.

J is TRBJ2-6 and V is TRBV24-1; TRBD2 aligns across 7 bases. The germline CDR1 and CDR2 sequences are KGHDR and SFDVKD. The CDR3 extends over 13 amino acids. Trimming removed 12 bases from V and 4 bases from J; junction bases left unmatched: 5. CDR3 DNA sequence: TGTGCCTCCGGGGGGTCAGGGGCCAACGTCCTGACTTTC. This encodes CASGGSGANVLTF.